This T cell receptor (beta chain) emerged from a study of Ad26.COV2.S vaccination and SARS-CoV-2 variants. As for treatment: roughly 20 received Ad26.COV2.S at low or high dose, single or two shots; several received placebo; per-sample allocation not given. Samples analyzed were those drawn on day 63 after the first vaccine or placebo injection. An adult of 18-55 years in Boston served as donor. The method was immunoSEQ multiplex PCR; TCRdb's version includes in-frame clones alone and lacks a portion of them. The sample holds more than 300,000 clones, 75% to 90% seen once. About this clone: Its antigen is still unknown.

Study-level findings and limits: The study found higher spike-specific TCR breadth in vaccine than placebo recipients.

The origin of this receptor is a person between 18 and 60 years old who received the Ad26.COV2.S COVID-19 vaccine or a placebo. Specimen: peripheral blood, collected in a trial of Ad26.COV2.S vaccine versus placebo.

The CDR3 here is CASSLKGRANTGELFF. CDR3 in DNA: TGTGCCAGCAGCTTAAAGGGACGCGCGAACACCGGGGAGCTGTTTTTT. The chain joins TRBV7-9 to TRBJ2-2, with D perhaps matching TRBD1 or TRBD2 (5 bases each). Deletions cut 2 bases from V and 0 bases from J, with 10 bases between. Germline V gene data show CDR1 as SEHNR and CDR2 as FQNEAQ (reference sequence). The CDR3 extends over 16 amino acids.